This T cell receptor beta chain appears in the sequencing data of a study of glioma-infiltrating T cells. As regards this clonotype: What it binds is not known.

Study outcomes and limitations: Only very few CDR3 sequences appeared in both tissue and blood.

TCR alpha and beta CDR3 regions were amplified from RNA using iRepertoire nested multiplex PCR. Each CDR3 protein gets one entry after TCRdb re-called the multiplex PCR reads with MiXCR. The sample has fewer than 500,000 distinct CDR3 sequences; roughly 41% are singletons. The CDR3 is 15 amino acids. Germline V lookup: CDR1 DFQATT, CDR2 SNEGSKA (reference sequence). Trimming cost V 2 bases and J 4 bases; bases outside gene matches: 8. The chain recombines TRBV20-1 with TRBJ1-1, with 9 bases aligning to TRBD1. This clonotype originated in a human donor with low-grade glioma or glioblastoma, undergoing nonglioma brain surgery, or in good health (not recorded which). The sequencing sample was made of glioma tissue, nonneoplastic brain tissue, or PBMCs (not recorded which). CDR3 protein: CSARLPGQGTTEAFF. The CDR3 bases are TGCAGTGCTAGACTGCCGGGACAGGGTACCACTGAAGCTTTCTTT.